The rows below give T cell receptor beta chains drawn from one sample of a study of T-cell reconstitution after alpha-beta-depleted transplantation in children. MiXCR, applied by TCRdb to the PCR reads, yields one record per CDR3 protein. Of 200,000 to 250,000 distinct CDR3 sequences in the sample, approximately 12% were seen once. Sequencing was performed on PBMCs from the stem cell graft donor, taken from the stem cell graft. The receptors were sampled from a human donor who donated a stem cell graft to a child with acute lymphoblastic leukemia. The CDR3 runs from the conserved cysteine through the conserved F or W. D genes are given only for firm matches. Part of the rows lack a size; the others show once, few, many or a class for expanded clones.

>.|few|TRBJ2-5|TRBV7-2
CASSLDSRQETQYF
TGTGCCAGCAGCTTAGATTCTAGGCAAGAGACCCAGTACTTC
>.|many|TRBJ2-5|TRBV29-1
CSVGRVPSTGKETQYF
TGCAGCGTTGGACGGGTCCCGTCCACAGGGAAGGAGACCCAGTACTTC
>.|many|TRBJ1-3|TRBV20-1
CSARGGNTIYF
TGCAGTGCTAGAGGTGGAAACACCATATATTTT
>TRBD2|many|TRBJ2-2|TRBV12-3/TRBV12-4
CASSTSGGAGELFF
TGTGCCAGCAGCACTAGCGGGGGGGCCGGGGAGCTGTTTTTT
>.|few|TRBJ1-2|TRBV12-3/TRBV12-4
CASSTYPGMEGYTF
TGTGCCAGCAGTACTTACCCAGGGATGGAGGGCTACACCTTC
>.|many|TRBJ2-2|TRBV7-2
CASSLRGQEGGELFF
TGTGCCAGCAGCTTAAGAGGACAAGAGGGCGGGGAGCTGTTTTTT
>.|.|TRBJ1-1|TRBV7-9
CASIRGGGEDTEAFF
TGTGCCAGCATCCGGGGGGGAGGTGAGGACACTGAAGCTTTCTTT
>TRBD2|many|TRBJ2-3|TRBV24-1
CATSETRTSRRGVQYF
TGTGCCACCAGTGAAACCCGGACTAGCCGGAGGGGTGTGCAGTATTTT
>.|few|TRBJ1-2|TRBV7-2
CASSLVQGRGYTF
TGTGCCAGCAGCTTAGTTCAGGGACGGGGCTACACCTTC
>.|many|TRBJ2-7|TRBV12-3/TRBV12-4
CASSPPGTVVYEQYF
TGTGCCAGCAGCCCCCCCGGGACGGTCGTTTACGAGCAGTACTTC
>.|.|TRBJ2-7|TRBV20-1
CSAPLRQNSYEQYF
TGCAGTGCCCCCCTGCGGCAGAACTCCTACGAGCAGTACTTC
>.|many|TRBJ1-1|TRBV5-5
CASRYSMGTEAFF
TGTGCCAGCAGATACAGCATGGGCACTGAAGCTTTCTTT
>.|many|TRBJ1-6|TRBV5-1
CASNVSPDNSPLHF
TGCGCCAGCAACGTGTCACCAGATAATTCACCCCTCCACTTT
>.|many|TRBJ1-6|TRBV9
CASSVESSYNSPLHF
TGTGCCAGCAGCGTAGAGAGCTCCTATAATTCACCCCTCCACTTT
>TRBD2|many|TRBJ2-2|TRBV20-1
CSARDISGGANTGELFF
TGCAGTGCTAGAGATATAAGCGGGGGAGCGAACACCGGGGAGCTGTTTTTT
>TRBD1|many|TRBJ1-3|TRBV5-4
CASSAGTGANTIYF
TGTGCCAGCAGCGCGGGGACAGGGGCAAACACCATATATTTT
>.|many|TRBJ2-1|TRBV14
CASTPWPGNEQFF
TGTGCCAGCACTCCGTGGCCTGGTAATGAGCAGTTCTTC
>TRBD2|many|TRBJ2-3|TRBV6-5
CASSSTSGNTDTQYF
TGTGCCAGCAGTTCGACTAGCGGGAACACAGATACGCAGTATTTT
>.|many|TRBJ2-7|TRBV20-1
CSARDGLVGHEQYF
TGCAGTGCTAGAGATGGGTTAGTTGGCCACGAGCAGTACTTC
>.|many|TRBJ2-1|TRBV29-1
CSVERGASYNEQFF
TGCAGCGTTGAACGGGGGGCCTCCTACAATGAGCAGTTCTTC
>.|many|TRBJ1-5|TRBV4-2
CASSQGLRLGDSQPQHF
TGTGCCAGCAGCCAAGGTCTCAGGTTAGGGGATAGTCAGCCCCAGCATTTT
>.|.|TRBJ1-5|TRBV19
CASTSDSVYQPQHF
TGTGCCAGTACCTCGGACAGCGTTTATCAGCCCCAGCATTTT
>.|many|TRBJ2-5|TRBV27
CASSPQGGNQYF
TGTGCCAGCAGTCCCCAGGGCGGTAACCAGTACTTC
>.|many|TRBJ2-5|TRBV7-9
CASSSRAAQETQYF
TGTGCCAGCAGCTCGCGGGCTGCACAAGAGACCCAGTACTTC
>.|few|TRBJ2-7|TRBV5-1
CASSFTGIGAYEQYF
TGCGCCAGCAGCTTCACAGGGATAGGGGCCTACGAGCAGTACTTC
>TRBD2|.|TRBJ2-5|TRBV5-1
CASSPGRGGREETQYF
TGCGCCAGCAGCCCCGGTAGGGGCGGGAGGGAAGAGACCCAGTACTTC
>.|many|TRBJ2-2|TRBV19
CASSMVVGELFF
TGTGCCAGTAGTATGGTGGTCGGGGAGCTGTTTTTT
>.|.|TRBJ1-5|TRBV7-8
CASSSRLAGNQPQHF
TGTGCCAGCAGCTCCCGCTTGGCAGGAAATCAGCCCCAGCATTTT
>.|many|TRBJ2-1|TRBV6-5
CASSLRLGNEQFF
TGTGCCAGCAGTTTAAGGCTCGGGAATGAGCAGTTCTTC
>.|many|TRBJ1-1|TRBV3-1
CASSQASEAFF
TGTGCCAGCAGCCAGGCCTCTGAAGCTTTCTTT
>TRBD1|.|TRBJ1-2|TRBV11-2
CASTKGRDRNYGYTF
TGTGCCAGCACCAAAGGTCGGGACAGGAACTATGGCTACACCTTC
>.|many|TRBJ1-4|TRBV20-1
CSAPGEREKLFF
TGCAGTGCTCCAGGGGAAAGAGAAAAACTGTTTTTT
>.|many|TRBJ2-5|TRBV6-2/TRBV6-3
CASTAPAGTQYF
TGTGCCAGCACCGCTCCGGCGGGGACCCAGTACTTC
>.|many|TRBJ2-7|TRBV7-2
CASSEIAREQYF
TGTGCCAGCAGTGAAATCGCCCGTGAGCAGTACTTC
>TRBD1|many|TRBJ1-1|TRBV6-5
CASSYTSGTGNTEAFF
TGTGCCAGCAGTTACACATCCGGGACAGGGAACACTGAAGCTTTCTTT
>.|many|TRBJ1-5|TRBV11-2
CASSLRGGAGQPQHF
TGTGCCAGCAGCTTACGCGGGGGCGCGGGTCAGCCCCAGCATTTT
>TRBD2|many|TRBJ2-7|TRBV5-6
CASSQGGGSYEQYF
TGTGCCAGCAGCCAGGGCGGGGGGTCCTACGAGCAGTACTTC
>TRBD2|many|TRBJ2-3|TRBV29-1
CSVDPLAGGTDTQYF
TGCAGCGTTGATCCGCTAGCGGGAGGCACAGATACGCAGTATTTT
>.|many|TRBJ1-2|TRBV7-9
CASVHGGAPIYGYTF
TGTGCCAGCGTTCACGGAGGGGCCCCCATCTATGGCTACACCTTC
>.|many|TRBJ1-2|TRBV6-5
CASSYSGLRGYTF
TGTGCCAGCAGTTACTCGGGCCTGCGAGGCTACACCTTC
>.|.|TRBJ2-7|TRBV3-1
CASSQVTAEQYF
TGTGCCAGCAGCCAAGTTACTGCCGAGCAGTACTTC
>.|many|TRBJ2-1|TRBV10-3
CAITGDNEQFF
TGTGCCATCACAGGGGACAATGAGCAGTTCTTC
>.|many|TRBJ2-1|TRBV20-1
CSARGEYNEQFF
TGCAGTGCTAGGGGGGAGTACAATGAGCAGTTCTTC
>.|many|TRBJ1-1|TRBV7-2
CASSLRVRGDTEAFF
TGTGCCAGCAGCTTGAGGGTACGTGGTGACACTGAAGCTTTCTTT
>.|many|TRBJ1-6|TRBV7-2
CASSLANYNSPLHF
TGTGCCAGCAGCTTAGCCAACTATAATTCACCCCTCCACTTT
>TRBD1|few|TRBJ2-7|TRBV7-2
CASSSTTGAYEQYF
TGTGCCAGCAGCTCCACGACAGGGGCCTACGAGCAGTACTTC
>TRBD2|.|TRBJ2-7|TRBV20-1
CSAVLREGRYEQYF
TGCAGTGCTGTCTTGAGGGAGGGCCGCTACGAGCAGTACTTC
>TRBD1|.|TRBJ1-6|TRBV20-1
CSAKRDRGNNSPLHF
TGCAGTGCCAAACGGGACAGGGGGAATAATTCACCCCTCCACTTT
>TRBD2|many|TRBJ2-3|TRBV12-3/TRBV12-4
CASQFGLGGVDSTDTQYF
TGTGCCAGCCAGTTCGGGCTCGGGGGGGTGGATAGCACAGATACGCAGTATTTT
>.|many|TRBJ2-5|TRBV12-3/TRBV12-4
CASSLRDWNQETQYF
TGTGCCAGCAGTTTACGGGACTGGAACCAAGAGACCCAGTACTTC
>.|many|TRBJ2-1|TRBV7-2
CASSHPLGGRYNEQFF
TGTGCCAGCAGCCACCCTCTAGGGGGGCGTTACAATGAGCAGTTCTTC